These 18 T cell receptor beta chains originate from one sample sequenced in a study of shared clonotypes between healthy human individuals. Measured with immunoSEQ multiplex PCR; TCRdb has only the in-frame clones, and not every one. Of roughly 500,000 clones listed, less than 96% are singletons. What was sequenced was naive CD4+ T cells sorted from blood. Subset described: CD45RA+ positively selected. These receptors originate from a woman aged 25 to 45 in good health.

This chain joins TRBV19 and TRBJ2-2; a weak D match, TRBD1 (5 bases). V was pared by 8 bases and J by 2 bases, with 15 bases between. Germline CDR1 is LNHDA and CDR2 is SQIVND (reference sequence). The CDR3 has 15 residues. The CDR3: CASSDHRKNTGELFF. The CDR3 region has the DNA TGTGCCAGTTCGGATCACAGGAAAAACACCGGGGAGCTGTTTTTT.

V and J are TRBV13 and TRBJ1-2; perhaps TRBD1 as D (6 bases). Deletions cut 2 bases from V and 8 bases from J, with 9 bases between. This CDR3 has 12 residues. From germline, CDR1 is PRHDT and CDR2 FYEKMQ (reference sequence). The CDR3 reads CASSLLDRGYTF. CDR3 DNA sequence: TGTGCCAGCAGCTTACTTGACAGGGGCTACACCTTC.

The V call is TRBV6-5, the J call TRBJ1-2; D remains unclear. Between the trimmed V and J ends, which lost 4 bases and 4 bases, there was a span of 13 bases. The germline V gene encodes CDR1 MNHEY and CDR2 SVGAGI. This CDR3 is 14 amino acids long. CDR3 DNA sequence: TGTGCCAGCAGTTTCGAGGACTGGGGCTATGGCTACACCTTC. Translated: CASSFEDWGYGYTF.

The genes are TRBV5-1 and TRBJ2-1, with TRBD1 identical over 10 bases. The CDR3 totals 16 residues. Germline V lookup: CDR1 SGHRS, CDR2 YFSETQ. V shed 0 bases, J shed 8 bases, and the junction held 8 bases outside the gene matches. The CDR3 DNA follows: TGCGCCAGCAGCTTGGTAGCCCGGGACAGGGGTGATGAGCAGTTCTTC. Protein product: CASSLVARDRGDEQFF.

The chain has TRBV28 and TRBJ1-1, with TRBD1 matching 9 bases. J lost 4 bases, V lost 10 bases, and 13 bases had no gene match. Germline CDR1 reads MDHEN; CDR2 reads SYDVKM. The CDR3 length is 15 residues. The CDR3 nucleotides are TGTGCCACCTCAACGGCCGGGACAGGGAGCACTGAAGCTTTCTTT. Encoded protein: CATSTAGTGSTEAFF.

This chain links TRBV5-1 with TRBJ2-3; D uncertain. CDR1 is SGHRS, CDR2 YFSETQ, per germline. Trimming took off 3 bases at V and 4 bases at J, with 15 bases between the two ends. CDR3 length: 15 amino acids. The CDR3: CASSSLGITADTQYF. The CDR3 coding sequence is TGCGCCAGCAGCTCCCTTGGGATAACCGCAGATACGCAGTATTTT. The full variable domain, with the rest looked up from reference TRBV5-1 and TRBJ2-3, is KAGVTQTPRYLIKTRGQQVTLSCSPISGHRSVSWYQQTPGQGLQFLFEYFSETQRNKGNFPGRFSGRQFSNSRSEMNVSTLELGDSALYLCASSSLGITADTQYFGPGTRLTVL.

The V and J genes are TRBV7-8 and TRBJ2-2; D might be TRBD1 (5 bases). Trimming stripped 5 bases from V and 0 bases from J, with 10 bases between. Germline V gene sequence: CDR1 SGHVS, CDR2 FQNEAQ. The CDR3 extends over 15 amino acids. CDR3 nucleotides: TGTGCCAGCAGCCAAACAGGCGCGAACACCGGGGAGCTGTTTTTT. Its translation: CASSQTGANTGELFF.

This clone appeared once. The chain combines TRBV5-1 with TRBJ1-1; TRBD1 is a possible D gene (6 bases). Trimming removed 0 bases from V and 4 bases from J, with 7 bases in between. CDR3 length equals 13 residues. Germline V gene lookup returns CDR1 SGHRS and CDR2 YFSETQ. DNA of the CDR3: TGCGCCAGCAGCTTGGACAGGGCCACTGAAGCTTTCTTT. It yields the protein CASSLDRATEAFF.

The sample holds one count of this clone. The chain links TRBV18 to TRBJ2-6; 14 nucleotides agree with TRBD2. The V gene's germline CDR1 is KGHSH and CDR2 LQKENI. V was pared by 1 base and J by 2 bases, with 4 bases of the junction left unmatched. The CDR3 is 19 residues long. Here the CDR3 reads CASSPLGTSGRAGANVLTF. The CDR3 DNA is TGTGCCAGCTCACCACTGGGGACTAGCGGGAGAGCTGGGGCCAACGTCCTGACTTTC.

The gene calls are TRBV6-1 and TRBJ2-7; 9 bases line up with TRBD2. Germline values: CDR1 MNHNS, CDR2 SASEGT. Trimming at V came to 5 bases and at J to 6 bases, leaving 11 bases not matched to a gene. The CDR3 has 15 residues. The CDR3 DNA follows: TGTGCCAGCAGTCAGACTAGCGGAGCCTTTCTCGAGCAGTACTTC. It yields the protein CASSQTSGAFLEQYF.

The chain is built from TRBV6-5 and TRBJ2-7; 8 bases line up with TRBD1. The germline gives CDR1 MNHEY, CDR2 SVGAGI. The CDR3 length is 13 residues. V lost 7 bases and J lost 6; bases outside the gene matches: 8. Here the CDR3 DNA reads TGTGCCAGCATAGGGACAGGTAAAGCCGAGCAGTACTTC. It translates to CASIGTGKAEQYF.

The chain combines TRBV6-1 with TRBJ2-1; D is uncertain. This CDR3 has 10 residues. The germline V and J ends were trimmed by 7 bases and 15 bases, with 13 bases remaining between them. CDR1 is MNHNS, CDR2 SASEGT, per germline. This chain's CDR3 is CASIDLTPFF. As DNA, the CDR3 is TGTGCCAGCATCGATTTAACTCCGTTCTTC.

This clone appeared a single time. CDR3 nucleotides: TGTGCCAGCAGTTACCAGGGGGTGAACACCGGGGAGCTGTTTTTT. Amino acids: CASSYQGVNTGELFF. The J gene is TRBJ2-2, the V gene TRBV6-5, with 7 bases matching TRBD1. The germline gives CDR1 MNHEY, CDR2 SVGAGI. V lost 2 bases and J lost 1; bases outside the gene matches: 1. The CDR3 is 15 residues long.

V is TRBV5-3 and J is TRBJ1-3; D call uncertain. TRBV5-3 is classed as an ORF, of uncertain function. Trimming stripped 4 bases from V and 10 bases from J, with 9 bases between. The CDR3 covers 11 residues. CDR3 nucleotide sequence: TGTGCCAGAAGCCCCGGTAGTACCATATATTTT. Translating it yields CARSPGSTIYF.

CDR3 DNA sequence: TGTGCCAGCAGTATGGGCAGCAATTCACCCCTCCACTTT. Residues: CASSMGSNSPLHF. The genes are TRBV2 and TRBJ1-6, with unresolved D. The germline gives CDR1 SNHLY, CDR2 FYNNEI. The V end lost 5 bases, the J end lost 7 bases, and 9 bases lay between the germline ends. This CDR3 comprises 13 residues. The entire variable domain, with the rest obtained from reference TRBV2 and TRBJ1-6, is as follows: EPEVTQTPSHQVTQMGQEVILRCVPISNHLYFYWYRQILGQKVEFLVSFYNNEISEKSEIFDDQFSVERPDGSNFTLKIRSTKLEDSAMYFCASSMGSNSPLHFGNGTRLTVT.

The V and J genes are TRBV10-3 and TRBJ2-5; D is uncertain. The closer fit of TRBJ2-7 to the DNA end suggests the J call may be wrong. Looked up from germline, CDR1 is ENHRY and CDR2 is SYGVKD. This CDR3 is 11 amino acids long. Written as DNA, the CDR3 is TGTGCCATCAGCCGTAGCTACGAGCAGTACTTC. It translates to CAISRSYEQYF.

The chain couples TRBV5-4 to TRBJ2-3, with TRBD2 matching over 12 bases. Trimming removed 2 bases from V and 2 bases from J; junction bases left unmatched: 6. This CDR3 is 17 amino acids long. Germline CDR1 SGHNT, CDR2 YYREEE (reference sequence). CDR3 coding DNA: TGTGCCAGCAGCTTATTTCTAGCGGGAGGGTCCACAGATACGCAGTATTTT. It translates to CASSLFLAGGSTDTQYF. Variable domain in full (rest from reference TRBV5-4 and TRBJ2-3): ETGVTQSPTHLIKTRGQQVTLRCSSQSGHNTVSWYQQALGQGPQFIFQYYREEENGRGNFPPRFSGLQFPNYSSELNVNALELDDSALYLCASSLFLAGGSTDTQYFGPGTRLTVL.

This rearrangement joins TRBV7-9 to TRBJ2-5; TRBD1 might be the D (5 bases). Germline lookup yields CDR1 SEHNR and CDR2 FQNEAQ (reference sequence). The CDR3 loop spans 14 amino acids. Deletions cut 1 base from V and 2 bases from J, with 8 bases between. CDR3 region: CASSLGQFQETQYF. Written as DNA, the CDR3 is TGTGCCAGCAGCTTAGGACAGTTTCAAGAGACCCAGTACTTC. The entire variable domain, with the rest obtained from reference TRBV7-9 and TRBJ2-5, is as follows: DTGVSQNPRHKITKRGQNVTFRCDPISEHNRLYWYRQTLGQGPEFLTYFQNEAQLEKSRLLSDRFSAERPKGSFSTLEIQRTEQGDSAMYLCASSLGQFQETQYFGPGTRLLVL.